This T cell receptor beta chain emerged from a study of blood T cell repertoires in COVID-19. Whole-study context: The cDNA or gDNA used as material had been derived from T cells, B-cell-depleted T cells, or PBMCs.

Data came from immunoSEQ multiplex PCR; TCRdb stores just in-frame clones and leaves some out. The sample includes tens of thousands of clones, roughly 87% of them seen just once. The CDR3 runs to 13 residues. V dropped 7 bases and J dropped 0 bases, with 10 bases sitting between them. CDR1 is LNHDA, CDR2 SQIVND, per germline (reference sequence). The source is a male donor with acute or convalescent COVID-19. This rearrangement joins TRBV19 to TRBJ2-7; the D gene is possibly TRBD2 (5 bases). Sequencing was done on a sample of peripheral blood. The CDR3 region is CASTPRGSYEQYF. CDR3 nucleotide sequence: TGTGCCAGTACCCCCCGGGGCTCCTACGAGCAGTACTTC.